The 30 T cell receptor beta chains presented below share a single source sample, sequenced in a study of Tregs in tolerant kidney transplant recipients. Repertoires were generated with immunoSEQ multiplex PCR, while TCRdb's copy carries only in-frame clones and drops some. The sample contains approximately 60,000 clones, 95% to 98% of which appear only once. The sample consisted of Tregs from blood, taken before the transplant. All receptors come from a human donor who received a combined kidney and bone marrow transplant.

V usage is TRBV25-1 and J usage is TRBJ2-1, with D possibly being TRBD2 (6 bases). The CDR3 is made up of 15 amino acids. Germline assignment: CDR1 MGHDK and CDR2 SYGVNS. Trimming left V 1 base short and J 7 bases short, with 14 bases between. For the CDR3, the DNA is TGTGCCAGCAGTGAATCCCTTAGGGCGGGGAATGAGCAGTTCTTC. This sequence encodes CASSESLRAGNEQFF.

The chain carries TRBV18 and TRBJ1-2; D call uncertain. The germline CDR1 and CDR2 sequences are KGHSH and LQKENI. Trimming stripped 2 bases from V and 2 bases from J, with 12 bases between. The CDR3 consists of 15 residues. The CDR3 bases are TGTGCCAGCTCACCAGAGACACCACCCAACTATGGCTACACCTTC. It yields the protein CASSPETPPNYGYTF.

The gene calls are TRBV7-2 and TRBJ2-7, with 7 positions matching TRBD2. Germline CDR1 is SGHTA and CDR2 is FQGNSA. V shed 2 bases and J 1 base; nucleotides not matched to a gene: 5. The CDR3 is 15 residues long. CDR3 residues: CASSLSASGSYEQYF. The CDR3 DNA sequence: TGTGCCAGCAGCTTATCCGCTAGCGGTTCCTACGAGCAGTACTTC.

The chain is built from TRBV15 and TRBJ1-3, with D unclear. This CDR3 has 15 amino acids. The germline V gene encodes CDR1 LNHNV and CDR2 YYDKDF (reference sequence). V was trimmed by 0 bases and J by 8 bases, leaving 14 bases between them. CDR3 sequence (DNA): TGTGCCACCAGCAGAGATCAAGCAGGAAAAGACACCATATATTTT. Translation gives CATSRDQAGKDTIYF.

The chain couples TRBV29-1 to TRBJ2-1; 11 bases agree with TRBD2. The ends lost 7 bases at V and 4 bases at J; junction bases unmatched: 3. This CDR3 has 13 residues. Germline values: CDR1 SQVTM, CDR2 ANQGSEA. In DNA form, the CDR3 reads TGCAGCGCGGGACTAGCGGTTTACAATGAGCAGTTCTTC. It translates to CSAGLAVYNEQFF.

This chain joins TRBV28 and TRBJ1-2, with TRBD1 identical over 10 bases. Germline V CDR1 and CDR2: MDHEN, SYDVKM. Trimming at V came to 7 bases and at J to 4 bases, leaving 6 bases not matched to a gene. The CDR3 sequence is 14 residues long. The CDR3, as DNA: TGTGCCAGCACCGACAGGGGGCACAGCTATGGCTACACCTTC. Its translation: CASTDRGHSYGYTF.

CDR3 bases: TGTGCCAGCAGCTTAATCAGGGTCCGGGAGACCCAGTACTTC. It translates to CASSLIRVRETQYF. This sequence joins TRBV7-2 and TRBJ2-5; D may be TRBD1 (5 bases). V was shortened by 2 bases and J by 5 bases, with 12 bases between the two germline ends. The germline gives CDR1 SGHTA, CDR2 FQGNSA. The CDR3 runs to 14 residues.

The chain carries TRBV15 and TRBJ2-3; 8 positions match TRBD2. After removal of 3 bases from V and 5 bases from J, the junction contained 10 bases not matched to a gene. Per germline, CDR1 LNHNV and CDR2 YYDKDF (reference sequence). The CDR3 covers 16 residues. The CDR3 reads CATSSGGGGPVDTQYF. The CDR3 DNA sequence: TGTGCCACCAGCAGTGGGGGCGGGGGGCCAGTAGATACGCAGTATTTT.

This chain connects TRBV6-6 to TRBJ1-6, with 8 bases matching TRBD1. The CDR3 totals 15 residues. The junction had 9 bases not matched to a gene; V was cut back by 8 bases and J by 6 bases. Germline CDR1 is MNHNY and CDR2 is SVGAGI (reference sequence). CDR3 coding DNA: TGTGCCAGCGGGATCCGGGACAGGAGTAATTCACCCCTCCACTTT. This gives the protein CASGIRDRSNSPLHF.

The CDR3 sequence: CASSSRKSGVGGYTF. In DNA form, the CDR3 reads TGTGCCAGCAGCTCACGAAAGTCGGGGGTAGGTGGCTACACCTTC. V gene TRBV7-2 combines with J gene TRBJ1-2; the D gene is possibly TRBD1 (5 bases). V shed 4 bases and J shed 7 bases, with 19 bases lying between them. The CDR3 consists of 15 residues. CDR1 and CDR2 (germline): SGHTA, FQGNSA. Full variable domain (remainder filled in from reference TRBV7-2 and TRBJ1-2): GAGVSQSPSNKVTEKGKDVELRCDPISGHTALYWYRQSLGQGLEFLIYFQGNSAPDKSGLPSDRFSAERTGGSVSTLTIQRTQQEDSAVYLCASSSRKSGVGGYTFGSGTRLTVV.

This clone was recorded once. For the CDR3, the DNA is TGCGCCAGCAGCCCCGGGACAGGGGCTGGAAACACCATATATTTT. Translated, it gives CASSPGTGAGNTIYF. The gene calls are TRBV5-1 and TRBJ1-3, with 10 bases lining up with TRBD1. CDR3 size: 15 residues. Germline CDR1 and CDR2: SGHRS and YFSETQ. V gave up 4 bases and J gave up 2 bases; unmatched junction bases: 3.

CDR3 bases: TGCGCCAGCAGCTTGGGACAGGGTAAGTCTGAAGCTTTCTTT. This sequence encodes CASSLGQGKSEAFF. The gene calls are TRBV5-1 and TRBJ1-1, with 7 nucleotides matching TRBD1. The CDR3 is 14 residues long. Germline CDR1 reads SGHRS; CDR2 reads YFSETQ. The J segment lost 6 bases and the V segment lost 0 bases, leaving 5 bases of the junction unmatched.

Here the CDR3 reads CASSLIRNSPLHF. The CDR3 region has the DNA TGTGCCAGCAGTTTAATTCGGAATTCACCCCTCCACTTT. The chain is built from TRBV28 and TRBJ1-6; D is unresolved. Trimming pared 2 bases from V and 7 bases from J, leaving 6 bases between. The CDR3 spans 13 residues. Germline values: CDR1 MDHEN, CDR2 SYDVKM.

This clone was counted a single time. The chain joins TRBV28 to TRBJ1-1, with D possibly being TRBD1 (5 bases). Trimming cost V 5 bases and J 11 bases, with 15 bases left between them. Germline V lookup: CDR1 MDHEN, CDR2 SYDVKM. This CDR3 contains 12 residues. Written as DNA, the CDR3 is TGTGCCAGCAGTGGGGCATGGATACGGGCTTTCTTT. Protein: CASSGAWIRAFF.

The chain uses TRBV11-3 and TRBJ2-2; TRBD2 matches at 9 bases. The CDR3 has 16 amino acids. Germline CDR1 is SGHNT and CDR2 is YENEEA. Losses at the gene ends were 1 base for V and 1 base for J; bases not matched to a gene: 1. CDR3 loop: CASSLGLAVNTGELFF. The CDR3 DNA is TGTGCCAGCAGCTTAGGACTAGCGGTGAACACCGGGGAGCTGTTTTTT.

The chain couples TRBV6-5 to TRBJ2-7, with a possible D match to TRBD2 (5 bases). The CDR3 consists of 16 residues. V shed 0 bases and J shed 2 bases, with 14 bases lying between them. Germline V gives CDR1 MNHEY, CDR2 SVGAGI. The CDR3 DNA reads TGTGCCAGCAGTTACTCGAGGAGGTCTCCTACCTACGAGCAGTACTTC. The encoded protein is CASSYSRRSPTYEQYF.

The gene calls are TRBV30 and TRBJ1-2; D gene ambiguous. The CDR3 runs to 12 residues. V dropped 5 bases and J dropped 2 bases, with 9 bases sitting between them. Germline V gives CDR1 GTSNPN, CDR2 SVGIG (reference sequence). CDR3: CAWFTGNYGYTF. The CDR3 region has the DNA TGTGCCTGGTTTACCGGGAACTATGGCTACACCTTC.

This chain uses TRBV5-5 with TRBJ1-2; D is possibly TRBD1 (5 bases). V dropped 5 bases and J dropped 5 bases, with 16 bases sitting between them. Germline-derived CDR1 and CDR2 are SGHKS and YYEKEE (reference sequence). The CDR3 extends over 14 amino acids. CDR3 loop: CASRYSRGGYGYTF. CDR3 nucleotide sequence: TGTGCCAGCAGATATTCTCGGGGGGGTTATGGCTACACCTTC.

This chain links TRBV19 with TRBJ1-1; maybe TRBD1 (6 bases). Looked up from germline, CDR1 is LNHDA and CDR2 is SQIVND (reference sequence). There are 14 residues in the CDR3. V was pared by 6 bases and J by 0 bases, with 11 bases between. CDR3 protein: CASRTRGLNTEAFF. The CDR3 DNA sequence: TGTGCCAGTAGAACAAGGGGGTTGAACACTGAAGCTTTCTTT. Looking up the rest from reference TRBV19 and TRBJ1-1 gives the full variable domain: DGGITQSPKYLFRKEGQNVTLSCEQNLNHDAMYWYRQDPGQGLRLIYYSQIVNDFQKGDIAEGYSVSREKKESFPLTVTSAQKNPTAFYLCASRTRGLNTEAFFGQGTRLTVV.

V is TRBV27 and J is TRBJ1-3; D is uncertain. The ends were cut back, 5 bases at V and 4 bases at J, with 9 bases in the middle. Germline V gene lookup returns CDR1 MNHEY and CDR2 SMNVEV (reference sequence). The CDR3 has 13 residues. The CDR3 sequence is CASSQRQGNTIYF. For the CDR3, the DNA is TGTGCCAGCAGTCAAAGACAAGGAAACACCATATATTTT.

The CDR3 sequence: CASKAGRGRYEQYF. The CDR3 DNA reads TGTGCCAGCAAGGCCGGGCGGGGCCGCTACGAGCAGTACTTC. The chain links TRBV6-1 to TRBJ2-7, with D possibly being TRBD2 (6 bases). Germline V gene sequence: CDR1 MNHNS, CDR2 SASEGT. Trimming cost V 7 bases and J 3 bases, with 16 bases left between them. This CDR3 spans 14 amino acids.

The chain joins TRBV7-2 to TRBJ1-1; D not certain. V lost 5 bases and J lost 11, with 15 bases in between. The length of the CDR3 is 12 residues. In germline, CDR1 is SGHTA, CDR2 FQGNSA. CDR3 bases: TGTGCCAGCAGCCCGGTCTTGGGGAGGGCTTTCTTT. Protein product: CASSPVLGRAFF.

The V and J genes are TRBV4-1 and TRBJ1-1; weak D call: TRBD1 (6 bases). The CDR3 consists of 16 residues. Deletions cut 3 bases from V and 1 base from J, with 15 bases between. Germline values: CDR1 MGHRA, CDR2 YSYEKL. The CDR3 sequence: CASSQERTAWNTEAFF. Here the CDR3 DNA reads TGCGCCAGCAGCCAGGAGAGGACAGCATGGAACACTGAAGCTTTCTTT.

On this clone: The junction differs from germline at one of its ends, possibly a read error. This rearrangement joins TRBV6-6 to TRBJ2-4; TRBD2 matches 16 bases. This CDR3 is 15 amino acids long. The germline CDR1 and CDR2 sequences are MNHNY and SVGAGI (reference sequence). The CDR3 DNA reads TGTGCCAGCAGTTACACCGGGACTAGCGGGGGGGCCGGGGACTTC. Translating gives CASSYTGTSGGAGDF.

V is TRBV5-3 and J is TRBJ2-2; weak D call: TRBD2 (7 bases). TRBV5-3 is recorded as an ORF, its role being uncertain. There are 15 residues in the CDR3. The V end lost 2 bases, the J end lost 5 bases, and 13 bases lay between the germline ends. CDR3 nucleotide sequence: TGTGCCAGAAGCTTTCGGGGGGCAAGAACCGGGGAGCTGTTTTTT. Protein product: CARSFRGARTGELFF.

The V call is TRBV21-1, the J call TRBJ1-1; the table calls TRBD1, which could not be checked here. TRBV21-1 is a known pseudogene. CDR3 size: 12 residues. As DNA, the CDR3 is TGTGCCAGCAGCACGGGACAGGGGACAGCTTTCTTT. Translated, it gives CASSTGQGTAFF.

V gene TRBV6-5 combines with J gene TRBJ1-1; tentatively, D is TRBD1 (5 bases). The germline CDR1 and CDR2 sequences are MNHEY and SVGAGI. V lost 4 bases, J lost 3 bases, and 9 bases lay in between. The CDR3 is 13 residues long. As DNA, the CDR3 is TGTGCCAGCAGTTCCCGGGGGGACACTGAAGCTTTCTTT. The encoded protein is CASSSRGDTEAFF.

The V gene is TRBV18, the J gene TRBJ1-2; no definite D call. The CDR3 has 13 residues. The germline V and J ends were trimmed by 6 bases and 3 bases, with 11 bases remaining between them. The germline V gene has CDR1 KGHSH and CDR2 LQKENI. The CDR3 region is CASSLDADYGYTF. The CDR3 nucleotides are TGTGCCAGCTCCCTGGATGCGGACTATGGCTACACCTTC.

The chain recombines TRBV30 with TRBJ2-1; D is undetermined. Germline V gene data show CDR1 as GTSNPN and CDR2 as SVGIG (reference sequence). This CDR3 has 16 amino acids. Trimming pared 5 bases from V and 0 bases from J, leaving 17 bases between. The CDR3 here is CAWGGRGAFSYNEQFF. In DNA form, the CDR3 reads TGTGCCTGGGGTGGCAGAGGCGCCTTCTCCTACAATGAGCAGTTCTTC. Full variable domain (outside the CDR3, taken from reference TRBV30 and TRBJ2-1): SQTIHQWPATLVQPVGSPLSLECTVEGTSNPNLYWYRQAAGRGLQLLFYSVGIGQISSEVPQNLSASRPQDRQFILSSKKLLLSDSGFYLCAWGGRGAFSYNEQFFGPGTRLTVL.

CDR3 bases: TGCGCCAGCAGCCCCTCTCCCCGAACAGGGTACAATGAGCAGTTCTTC. This sequence encodes CASSPSPRTGYNEQFF. The genes are TRBV4-1 and TRBJ2-1, with D possibly being TRBD1 (6 bases). Trimming removed 4 bases from V and 4 bases from J, with 17 bases in between. Germline CDR1 and CDR2: MGHRA and YSYEKL. This CDR3 has 16 amino acids.